These 4 T cell receptor beta chains were sequenced from one sample in a study of T cell responses to AZD1222 COVID-19 vaccine. Profiling relied on immunoSEQ multiplex PCR, and the TCRdb table lists in-frame clones only, not all of them. This table has roughly 150,000 clones, just over 90% appearing once. The specimen comprised peripheral blood, sampled on day 0 of AZD1222 vaccination. These receptors came from an adult in good health.

The J gene is TRBJ2-4, the V gene TRBV14; D is possibly TRBD2 (6 bases). Per the germline V gene, CDR1 is SGHDN and CDR2 is FVKESK. This CDR3 contains 18 residues. The V end was cut by 0 bases, the J end by 0 bases, with 15 bases between. The CDR3 DNA sequence: TGTGCCAGCAGCCAAGAGGAGGGAAGGGGCGCAGCCAAAAACATTCAGTACTTC. Translating gives CASSQEEGRGAAKNIQYF.

This sequence joins TRBV4-1 and TRBJ2-2; no definite D call. Germline V CDR1 and CDR2: MGHRA, YSYEKL. The length of the CDR3 is 14 residues. The CDR3 here is CATNTGPNTGELFF. DNA for the CDR3: TGCGCTACAAACACCGGGCCCAACACCGGGGAGCTGTTTTTT.

There are many counts of this clone. The rearrangement joins TRBV7-9 to TRBJ2-1; unclear D gene. The CDR3 has 12 amino acids. Trimming left V 5 bases short and J 8 bases short, with 10 bases between. The V gene's germline CDR1 is SEHNR and CDR2 FQNEAQ (reference sequence). CDR3 protein: CASSTAADEQFF. DNA of the CDR3: TGTGCCAGCAGCACGGCTGCGGATGAGCAGTTCTTC.

V usage is TRBV7-9 and J usage is TRBJ2-3, with a tentative D call TRBD2 (5 bases). V was trimmed by 2 bases and J by 0 bases, leaving 12 bases between them. CDR1 is SEHNR and CDR2 is FQNEAQ in the germline V gene (reference sequence). The CDR3 runs 16 residues. Written as DNA, the CDR3 is TGTGCCAGCAGCTTATTCCCCTGGACTAGCACAGATACGCAGTATTTT. Translation gives CASSLFPWTSTDTQYF. The whole variable domain, remainder taken from reference TRBV7-9 and TRBJ2-3, is DTGVSQNPRHKITKRGQNVTFRCDPISEHNRLYWYRQTLGQGPEFLTYFQNEAQLEKSRLLSDRFSAERPKGSFSTLEIQRTEQGDSAMYLCASSLFPWTSTDTQYFGPGTRLTVL.